This T cell receptor (beta chain) comes out of a study of T cell responses to AZD1222 COVID-19 vaccine. Overall study context: Second doses were pooled across both intervals (about 4 or about 12 weeks).

The method was immunoSEQ multiplex PCR; TCRdb's version includes in-frame clones alone and lacks a portion of them. The repertoire holds some 120,000 clones, approximately 88% seen once, with roughly 7.4% in the top ten. This clonotype was obtained from an adult in good health. Sample: peripheral blood, taken on day 0 of AZD1222 vaccination.

The DNA for the CDR3 is TGTGCCTGGAGGGAGCTCTCTGGAAACACCATATATTTT. Its translation is CAWRELSGNTIYF. V is TRBV30 and J is TRBJ1-3; no clear D gene. The CDR3 has 13 amino acids. The germline gives CDR1 GTSNPN, CDR2 SVGIG (reference sequence). V gave up 3 bases and J gave up 0 bases, with 6 bases separating them.